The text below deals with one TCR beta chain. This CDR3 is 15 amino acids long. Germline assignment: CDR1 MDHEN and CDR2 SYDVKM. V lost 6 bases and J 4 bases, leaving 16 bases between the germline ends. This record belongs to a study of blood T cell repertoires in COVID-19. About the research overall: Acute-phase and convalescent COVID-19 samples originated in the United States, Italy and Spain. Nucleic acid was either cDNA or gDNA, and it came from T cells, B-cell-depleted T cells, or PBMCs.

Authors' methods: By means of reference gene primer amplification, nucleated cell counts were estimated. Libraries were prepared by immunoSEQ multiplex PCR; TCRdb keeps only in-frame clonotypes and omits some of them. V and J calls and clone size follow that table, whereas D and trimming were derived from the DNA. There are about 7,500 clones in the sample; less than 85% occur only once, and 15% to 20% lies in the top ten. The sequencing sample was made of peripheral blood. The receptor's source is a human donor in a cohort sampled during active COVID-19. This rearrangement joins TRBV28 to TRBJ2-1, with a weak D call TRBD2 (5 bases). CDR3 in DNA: TGTGCCAGCAGCCCTGCTAAGACGGGGTACAATGAGCAGTTCTTC. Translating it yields CASSPAKTGYNEQFF.